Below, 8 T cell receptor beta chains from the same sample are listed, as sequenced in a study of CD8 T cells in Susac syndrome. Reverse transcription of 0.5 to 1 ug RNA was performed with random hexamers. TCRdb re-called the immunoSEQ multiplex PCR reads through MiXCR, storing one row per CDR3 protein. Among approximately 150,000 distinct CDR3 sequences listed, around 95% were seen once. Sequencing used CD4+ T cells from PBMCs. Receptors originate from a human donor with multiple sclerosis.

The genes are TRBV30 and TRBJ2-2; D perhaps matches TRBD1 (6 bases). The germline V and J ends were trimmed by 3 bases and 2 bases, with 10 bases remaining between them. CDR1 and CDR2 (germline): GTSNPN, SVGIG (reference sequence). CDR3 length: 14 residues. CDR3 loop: CAWRQGPNTGELFF. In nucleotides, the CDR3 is TGTGCCTGGAGGCAGGGGCCCAACACCGGGGAGCTGTTTTTT.

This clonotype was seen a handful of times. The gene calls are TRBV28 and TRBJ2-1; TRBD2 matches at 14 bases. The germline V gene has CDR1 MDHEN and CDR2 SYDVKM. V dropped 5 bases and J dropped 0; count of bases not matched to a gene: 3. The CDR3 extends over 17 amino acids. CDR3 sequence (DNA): TGTGCCAGCAGTCTCGGGACTAGCGGGAGCTCCTACAATGAGCAGTTCTTC. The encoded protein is CASSLGTSGSSYNEQFF.

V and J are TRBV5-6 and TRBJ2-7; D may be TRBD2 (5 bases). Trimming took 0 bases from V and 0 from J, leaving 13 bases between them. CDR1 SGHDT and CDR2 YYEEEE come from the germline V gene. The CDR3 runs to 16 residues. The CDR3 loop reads CASSLVAGIGSYEQYF. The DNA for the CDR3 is TGTGCCAGCAGCTTGGTGGCGGGTATTGGCTCCTACGAGCAGTACTTC.

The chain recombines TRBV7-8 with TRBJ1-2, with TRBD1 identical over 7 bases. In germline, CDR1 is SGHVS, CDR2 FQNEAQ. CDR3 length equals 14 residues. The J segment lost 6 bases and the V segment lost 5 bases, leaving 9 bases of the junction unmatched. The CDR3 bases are TGTGCCAGCAGCAGCCAACAGGGGATTGATGGCTACACCTTC. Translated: CASSSQQGIDGYTF.

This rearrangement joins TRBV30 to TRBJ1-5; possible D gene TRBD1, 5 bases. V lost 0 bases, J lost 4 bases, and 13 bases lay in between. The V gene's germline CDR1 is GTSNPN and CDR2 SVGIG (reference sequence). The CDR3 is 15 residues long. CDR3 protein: CAWSVGTFLNQPQHF. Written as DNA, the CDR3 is TGTGCCTGGAGTGTCGGGACCTTCCTGAATCAGCCCCAGCATTTT.

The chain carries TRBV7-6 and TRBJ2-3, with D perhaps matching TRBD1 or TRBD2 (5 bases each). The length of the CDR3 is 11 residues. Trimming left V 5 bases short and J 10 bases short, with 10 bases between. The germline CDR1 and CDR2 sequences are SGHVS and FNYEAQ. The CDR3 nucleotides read TGTGCCAGCAGCCTAGAGGGGTCGCAGTATTTT. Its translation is CASSLEGSQYF.

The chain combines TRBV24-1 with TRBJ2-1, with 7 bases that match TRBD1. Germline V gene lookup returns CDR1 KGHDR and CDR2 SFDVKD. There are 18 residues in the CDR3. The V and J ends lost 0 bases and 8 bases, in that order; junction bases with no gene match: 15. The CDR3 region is CATSDLGRQGKRRDEQFF. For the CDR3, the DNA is TGTGCCACCAGTGATTTGGGGAGACAGGGCAAGCGTAGGGATGAGCAGTTCTTC.

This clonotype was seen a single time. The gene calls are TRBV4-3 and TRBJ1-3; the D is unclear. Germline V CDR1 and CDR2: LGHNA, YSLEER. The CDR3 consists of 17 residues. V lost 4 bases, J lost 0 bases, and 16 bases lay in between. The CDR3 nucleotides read TGCGCCAGCAGCCCGGAGTCCACGGCGAGCTCTGGAAACACCATATATTTT. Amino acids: CASSPESTASSGNTIYF.